The 4 T cell receptor beta chains below were found in one sample sequenced in a study of long-term antiretroviral therapy in people with HIV. Survey-level immunoSEQ v3.0 assays were run. Clones were read by immunoSEQ multiplex PCR, and TCRdb kept only the in-frame ones, dropping some. The data hold 25,000 to 30,000 clones, with approximately 87% observed a single time. The starting material was unsorted PBMCs, obtained 0.5 years after starting antiretroviral therapy. Receptors originate from a woman aged 18 to 35 with HIV.

This rearrangement joins TRBV5-1 to TRBJ2-5; D perhaps matches TRBD1 (5 bases). The V gene's germline CDR1 is SGHRS and CDR2 YFSETQ. The CDR3 has 14 amino acids. V lost 0 bases to trimming and J lost 1 base, with 7 bases between them. The CDR3 spells CASSLVRVQETQYF. The DNA for the CDR3 is TGCGCCAGCAGCTTGGTCAGGGTCCAAGAGACCCAGTACTTC.

This clone has only one observation. The gene calls are TRBV27 and TRBJ1-5; D unclear. Germline values: CDR1 MNHEY, CDR2 SMNVEV (reference sequence). V was cut by 0 bases and J by 7 bases, with 13 bases left in between. This CDR3 contains 15 residues. CDR3 bases: TGTGCCAGCAGTTTATCGGTGGCGGGGAGCCAGCCCCAGCATTTT. Its translation is CASSLSVAGSQPQHF.

The rearrangement joins TRBV6-5 to TRBJ1-1; D is ambiguous. Germline V CDR1 and CDR2: MNHEY, SVGAGI. Deletions cut 7 bases from V and 0 bases from J, with 9 bases between. CDR3 length equals 13 residues. This CDR3 reads CASKSSMNTEAFF. The CDR3 DNA is TGTGCCAGCAAGAGCAGCATGAACACTGAAGCTTTCTTT.

J is TRBJ2-1 and V is TRBV19; 9 nucleotides line up with TRBD2. The trim removed 3 bases at V and 8 bases at J, leaving 8 bases unmatched. This CDR3 is built from 15 residues. Germline V CDR1 and CDR2: LNHDA, SQIVND (reference sequence). The CDR3 here is CASSISSGRIDEQFF. The CDR3 coding sequence is TGTGCCAGTAGTATTAGCAGCGGGAGGATTGATGAGCAGTTCTTC.